The clone carrying this TCR beta chain came up a few times. Its specificity is unknown. TCRdb itself ran the 5' RACE reads through MiXCR, one entry per CDR3 protein. This sample has about 570,000 distinct CDR3 sequences; nearly 10% occur once, and the top ten carry roughly 3%. The record originates from a study of identical twins. Study findings and constraints: For cord blood, abundant beta clonotypes had fewer insertions, unlike memory repertoires, which showed none. Instead of following the same donors, the conclusions were based on cross-sectional statistical analysis.

With 1 base removed from V and 6 bases from J, the gap between germline ends came to 10 bases. Germline-derived CDR1 and CDR2 are MNHEY and SMNVEV (reference sequence). The CDR3 spans 13 residues. This sample also appeared in a second study, on yellow fever vaccine responses in identical twins.

The chain links TRBV27 to TRBJ2-7; TRBD1 might be the D (5 bases). The specimen was PBMCs. The receptor was derived from a woman between 18 and 30 years old in good health. The CDR3 here is CASSLFQGTEQYF. The CDR3 nucleotides are TGTGCCAGCAGTTTATTTCAGGGTACCGAGCAGTACTTC.